Included here is one T cell receptor (beta chain) sequence, with context. The entry originates in a study of CXCR3-negative and CXCR3-positive naive CD8 T cells. CDR3 length: 15 amino acids. Germline loops: CDR1 SQVTM, CDR2 ANQGSEA. 5' RACE with UMI labels generated the TRB cDNA libraries. TCRdb reanalyzed the 5' RACE reads, giving one entry per CDR3 protein sequence and no DNA. Its table lists fewer than 55,000 distinct CDR3 sequences. Naive CD8+ T cells showed a CD45RO-CCR7+CD27+CD95- phenotype. The J gene is TRBJ2-7, the V gene TRBV29-1; no DNA is available, so the TRBD1 call from TCRdb remains unchecked. The clonotype was recovered from a human donor in good health. Some clones in this sample may be carry-over from other donors' samples. The sample comprised naive CXCR3- CD8+ T cells from blood. Indicated subset: CD45RO-CCR7+CD27+CD95- naive CD8+ T cells lacking CXCR3 (TNR3-). The CDR3 loop is CSVEGDWGDGYEQYF.